These T cell receptor beta chains were read from a single sample in a study of T cell responses to AZD1222 COVID-19 vaccine. The table came from immunoSEQ multiplex PCR; TCRdb's copy has only in-frame clones and leaves some out. This sample has roughly 140,000 clones, with about 93% found just once. The source material was peripheral blood, sampled 28 days after the second AZD1222 dose. These receptors originate from an adult who received the AZD1222 COVID-19 vaccine. Each CDR3 is given with its conserved first and last residue. A D gene is named only where the DNA matches it firmly. Clone size appears in some rows only: once, few, many, or a class for an expanded clone.

TRBJ1-1,TRBV27,-,TRBD1,CASREQGISRYTEAFF,TGTGCCAGCAGGGAACAGGGGATCAGTAGGTACACTGAAGCTTTCTTT
TRBJ2-2,TRBV2,-,TRBD1,CASSAQTGYAGELFF,TGTGCCAGCAGTGCCCAGACAGGGTATGCCGGGGAGCTGTTTTTT
TRBJ2-3,TRBV7-8,-,-,CASSLAGGASSTDTQYF,TGTGCCAGCAGCTTAGCCGGCGGAGCTTCTAGCACAGATACGCAGTATTTT
TRBJ2-1,TRBV5-4,-,TRBD2,CASSPRTSGRNEQFF,TGTGCCAGCAGCCCGAGGACTAGCGGGAGAAATGAGCAGTTCTTC
TRBJ2-7,TRBV7-9,few,TRBD2,CASSSPGLAGAEQYF,TGTGCCAGCAGCTCGCCGGGACTAGCGGGAGCCGAGCAGTACTTC
TRBJ1-1,TRBV6-5,-,-,CASSSTRAGGVSLAFF,TGTGCCAGCAGTTCGACCAGGGCTGGGGGCGTATCGCTGGCTTTCTTT
TRBJ1-1,TRBV30,few,-,CAWKGDTEAFF,TGTGCCTGGAAGGGGGACACTGAAGCTTTCTTT
TRBJ1-6,TRBV27,-,-,CASSWTSSYNSPLHF,TGTGCCAGCAGTTGGACTAGCTCCTATAATTCACCCCTCCACTTT
TRBJ1-2,TRBV28,-,-,CASSLPPGDYGYTF,TGTGCCAGCAGTTTACCTCCAGGGGACTATGGCTACACCTTC
TRBJ1-1,TRBV3-1/TRBV3-2,once,-,CASSQDRGLVNTEAFF,TGTGCCAGCAGCCAAGATAGAGGATTGGTGAACACTGAAGCTTTCTTT
TRBJ1-1,TRBV27,-,-,CASSLSIGGNTEAFF,TGTGCCAGCAGTTTATCGATCGGAGGGAACACTGAAGCTTTCTTT
TRBJ1-2,TRBV21-1,once,-,CAIWGTALYGYTF,TGTGCCATTTGGGGGACAGCTCTCTATGGCTACACCTTC
TRBJ1-6,TRBV12-5,few,-,CASAWDDNSPLHF,TGTGCTAGCGCGTGGGACGATAATTCACCCCTCCACTTT
TRBJ2-5,TRBV28,-,TRBD1,CASSSGTGGGETQYF,TGTGCCAGCAGCTCCGGGACAGGGGGCGGGGAGACCCAGTACTTC
TRBJ2-7,TRBV3-1/TRBV3-2,-,TRBD2,CASSQAGGTSGRAPGWEQYF,TGTGCCAGCAGCCAAGCCGGGGGGACTAGCGGGAGAGCCCCAGGCTGGGAGCAGTACTTC
TRBJ1-1,TRBV20-1,-,TRBD1,CSASRQGYTEAFF,TGCAGTGCTAGTCGACAGGGGTACACTGAAGCTTTCTTT
TRBJ1-5,TRBV10-2,-,-,CASSAQTQEISNQPQHF,TGCGCCAGCAGTGCCCAGACCCAAGAGATTAGCAATCAGCCCCAGCATTTT
TRBJ2-3,TRBV7-6,-,-,CASSLGAGADTDTQYF,TGTGCCAGCAGCTTAGGTGCAGGGGCTGACACAGATACGCAGTATTTT
TRBJ2-1,TRBV5-1,-,-,CASSLERPTYNEQFF,TGCGCCAGCAGCTTGGAGCGGCCTACCTACAATGAGCAGTTCTTC
TRBJ2-3,TRBV9,-,TRBD2,CASSVAHTSGSSDTQYF,TGTGCCAGCAGCGTAGCCCATACTAGCGGGAGCTCAGATACGCAGTATTTT
TRBJ1-1,TRBV7-8,-,TRBD1,CASSSNRGQGTEAFF,TGTGCCAGCAGCTCCAACAGGGGGCAGGGCACTGAAGCTTTCTTT
TRBJ1-1,TRBV12-3/TRBV12-4,-,-,CASSLSATEAFF,TGTGCCAGCAGTTTGAGTGCCACTGAAGCTTTCTTT
TRBJ1-2,TRBV19,-,-,CASSIEVGRPPYGYTF,TGTGCCAGTAGTATAGAGGTCGGGAGGCCACCCTATGGCTACACCTTC
TRBJ2-2,TRBV6-4,-,-,CASSELDNTGELFF,TGTGCCAGCAGTGAATTGGACAACACCGGGGAGCTGTTTTTT
TRBJ2-2,TRBV29-1,-,-,CSASGSINTGELFF,TGCAGCGCAAGCGGGTCTATTAACACCGGGGAGCTGTTTTTT